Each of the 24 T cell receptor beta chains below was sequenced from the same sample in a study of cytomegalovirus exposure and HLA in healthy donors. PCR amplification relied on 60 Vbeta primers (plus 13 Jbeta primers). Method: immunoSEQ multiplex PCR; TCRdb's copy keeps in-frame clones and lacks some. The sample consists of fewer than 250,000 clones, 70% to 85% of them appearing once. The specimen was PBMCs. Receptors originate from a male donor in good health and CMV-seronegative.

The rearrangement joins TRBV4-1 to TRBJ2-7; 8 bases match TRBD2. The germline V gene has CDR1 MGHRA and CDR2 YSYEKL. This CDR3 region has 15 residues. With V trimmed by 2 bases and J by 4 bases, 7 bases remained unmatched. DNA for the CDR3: TGCGCCAGCAGCCAATTAAGCGGGAGTCCGTACGAGCAGTACTTC. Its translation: CASSQLSGSPYEQYF.

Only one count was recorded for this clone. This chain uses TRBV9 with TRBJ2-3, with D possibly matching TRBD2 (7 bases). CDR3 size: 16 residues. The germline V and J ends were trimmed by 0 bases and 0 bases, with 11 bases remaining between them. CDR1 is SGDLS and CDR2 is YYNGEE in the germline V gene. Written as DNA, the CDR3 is TGTGCCAGCAGCGTAGAGGGGGGGAGAAGCACAGATACGCAGTATTTT. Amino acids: CASSVEGGRSTDTQYF.

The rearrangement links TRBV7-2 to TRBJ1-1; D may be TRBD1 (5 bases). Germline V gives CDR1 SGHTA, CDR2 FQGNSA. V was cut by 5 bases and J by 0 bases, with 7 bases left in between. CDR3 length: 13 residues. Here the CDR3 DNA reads TGTGCCAGCAGCCGGACAATGAACACTGAAGCTTTCTTT. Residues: CASSRTMNTEAFF.

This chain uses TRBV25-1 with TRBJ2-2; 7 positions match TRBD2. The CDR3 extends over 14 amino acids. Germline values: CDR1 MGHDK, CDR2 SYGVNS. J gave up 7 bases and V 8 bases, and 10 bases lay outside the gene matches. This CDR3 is CASSLGGGRGELFF. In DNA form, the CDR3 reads TGTGCCAGCTCCTTGGGGGGAGGGCGCGGGGAGCTGTTTTTT.

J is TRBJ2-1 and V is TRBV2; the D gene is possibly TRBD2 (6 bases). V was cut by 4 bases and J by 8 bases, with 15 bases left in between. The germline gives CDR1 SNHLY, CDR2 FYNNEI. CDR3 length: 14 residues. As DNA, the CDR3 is TGTGCCAGCAGTGTTTTTCGGGGGATGGATGAGCAGTTCTTC. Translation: CASSVFRGMDEQFF. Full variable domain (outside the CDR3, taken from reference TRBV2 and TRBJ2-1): EPEVTQTPSHQVTQMGQEVILRCVPISNHLYFYWYRQILGQKVEFLVSFYNNEISEKSEIFDDQFSVERPDGSNFTLKIRSTKLEDSAMYFCASSVFRGMDEQFFGPGTRLTVL.

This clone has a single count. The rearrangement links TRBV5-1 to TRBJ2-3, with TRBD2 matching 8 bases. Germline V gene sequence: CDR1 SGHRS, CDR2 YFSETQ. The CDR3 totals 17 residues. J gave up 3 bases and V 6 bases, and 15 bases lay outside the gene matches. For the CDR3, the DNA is TGCGCCAGCACCCATCGCGCCGGGACTAGAAATACAGATACGCAGTATTTT. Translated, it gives CASTHRAGTRNTDTQYF.

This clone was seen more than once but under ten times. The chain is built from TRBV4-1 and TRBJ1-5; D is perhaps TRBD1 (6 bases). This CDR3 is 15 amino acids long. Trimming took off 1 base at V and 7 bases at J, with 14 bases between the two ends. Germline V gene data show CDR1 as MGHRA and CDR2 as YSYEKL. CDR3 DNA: TGCGCCAGCAGCCAAGTTGAGGGGGTTGAACAGCCCCAGCATTTT. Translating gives CASSQVEGVEQPQHF.

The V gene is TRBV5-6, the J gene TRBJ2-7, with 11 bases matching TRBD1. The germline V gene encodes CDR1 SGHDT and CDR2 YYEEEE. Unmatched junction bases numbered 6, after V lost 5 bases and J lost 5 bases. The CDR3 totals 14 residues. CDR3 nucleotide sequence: TGTGCCAGCAGGGGGACAGGGGGTTATAACGAGCAGTACTTC. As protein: CASRGTGGYNEQYF.

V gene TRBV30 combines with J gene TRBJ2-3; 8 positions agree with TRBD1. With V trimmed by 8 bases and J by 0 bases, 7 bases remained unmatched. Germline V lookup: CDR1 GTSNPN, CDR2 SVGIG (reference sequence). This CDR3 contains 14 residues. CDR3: CAGTGTGSTDTQYF. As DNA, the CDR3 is TGTGCCGGAACCGGGACAGGCAGCACAGATACGCAGTATTTT.

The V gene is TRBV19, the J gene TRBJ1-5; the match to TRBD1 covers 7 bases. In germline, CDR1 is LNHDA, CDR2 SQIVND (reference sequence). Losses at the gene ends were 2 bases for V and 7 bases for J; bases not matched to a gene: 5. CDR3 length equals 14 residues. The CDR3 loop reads CASSIRTQGQPQHF. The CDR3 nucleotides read TGTGCCAGTAGTATAAGGACACAGGGGCAGCCCCAGCATTTT. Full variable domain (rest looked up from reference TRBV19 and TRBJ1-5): DGGITQSPKYLFRKEGQNVTLSCEQNLNHDAMYWYRQDPGQGLRLIYYSQIVNDFQKGDIAEGYSVSREKKESFPLTVTSAQKNPTAFYLCASSIRTQGQPQHFGDGTRLSIL.

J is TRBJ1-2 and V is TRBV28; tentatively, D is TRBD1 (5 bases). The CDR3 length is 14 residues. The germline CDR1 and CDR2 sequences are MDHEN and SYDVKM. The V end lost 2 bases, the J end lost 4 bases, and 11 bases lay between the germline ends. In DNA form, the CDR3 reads TGTGCCAGCAGTTTAAATAACAGGCCCTATGGCTACACCTTC. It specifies CASSLNNRPYGYTF.

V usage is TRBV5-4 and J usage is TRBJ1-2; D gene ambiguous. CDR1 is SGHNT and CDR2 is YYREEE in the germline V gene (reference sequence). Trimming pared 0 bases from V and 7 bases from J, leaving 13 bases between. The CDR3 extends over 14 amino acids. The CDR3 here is CASSLVGGYGGYTF. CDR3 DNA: TGTGCCAGCAGCTTGGTTGGAGGGTACGGTGGCTACACCTTC. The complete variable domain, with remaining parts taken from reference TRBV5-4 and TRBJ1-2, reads ETGVTQSPTHLIKTRGQQVTLRCSSQSGHNTVSWYQQALGQGPQFIFQYYREEENGRGNFPPRFSGLQFPNYSSELNVNALELDDSALYLCASSLVGGYGGYTFGSGTRLTVV.

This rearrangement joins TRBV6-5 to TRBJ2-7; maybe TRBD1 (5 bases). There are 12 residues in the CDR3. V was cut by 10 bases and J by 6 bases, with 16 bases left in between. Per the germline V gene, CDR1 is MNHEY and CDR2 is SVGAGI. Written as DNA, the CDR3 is TGTGCCACTAGGGTCAGGGTAGGCGAGCAGTACTTC. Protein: CATRVRVGEQYF.

CDR3 loop: CASSFTSGSYEQYF. The CDR3 DNA sequence: TGCGCCAGCAGCTTTACTAGCGGGAGTTACGAGCAGTACTTC. The V and J genes are TRBV5-1 and TRBJ2-7; 11 bases agree with TRBD2. The CDR3 length is 14 residues. Trimming removed 2 bases from V and 4 bases from J; junction bases left unmatched: 2. Germline CDR1 SGHRS, CDR2 YFSETQ.

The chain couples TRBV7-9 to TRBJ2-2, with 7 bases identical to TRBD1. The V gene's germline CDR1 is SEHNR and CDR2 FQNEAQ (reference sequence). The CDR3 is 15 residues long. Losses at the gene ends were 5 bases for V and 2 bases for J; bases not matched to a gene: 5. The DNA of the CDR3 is TGTGCCAGCAGCCTAGGACAGGCAAACACCGGGGAGCTGTTTTTT. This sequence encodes CASSLGQANTGELFF.

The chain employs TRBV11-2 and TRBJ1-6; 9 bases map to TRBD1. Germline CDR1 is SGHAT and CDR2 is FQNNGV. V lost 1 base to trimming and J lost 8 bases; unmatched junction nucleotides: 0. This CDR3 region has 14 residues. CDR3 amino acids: CASSLGTGDSPLHF. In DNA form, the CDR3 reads TGTGCCAGCAGCTTAGGGACAGGGGATTCACCCCTCCACTTT.

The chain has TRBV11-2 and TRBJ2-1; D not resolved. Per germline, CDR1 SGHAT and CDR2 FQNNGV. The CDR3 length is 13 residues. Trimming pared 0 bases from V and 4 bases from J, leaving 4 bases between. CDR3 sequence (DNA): TGTGCCAGCAGCTTAGAACTGTACAATGAGCAGTTCTTC. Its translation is CASSLELYNEQFF.

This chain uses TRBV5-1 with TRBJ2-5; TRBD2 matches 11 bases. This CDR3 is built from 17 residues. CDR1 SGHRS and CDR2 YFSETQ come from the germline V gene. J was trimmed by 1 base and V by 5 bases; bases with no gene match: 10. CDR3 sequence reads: CASSLGGTSGLQETQYF. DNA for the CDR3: TGCGCCAGCAGTCTTGGGGGGACTAGCGGACTCCAAGAGACCCAGTACTTC. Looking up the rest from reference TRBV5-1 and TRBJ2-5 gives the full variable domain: KAGVTQTPRYLIKTRGQQVTLSCSPISGHRSVSWYQQTPGQGLQFLFEYFSETQRNKGNFPGRFSGRQFSNSRSEMNVSTLELGDSALYLCASSLGGTSGLQETQYFGPGTRLLVL.

CDR3 nucleotide sequence: TGTGCCAGCAGCCAAGACTGGCGGGAGGGATCCGAGCAGTACTTC. Translation: CASSQDWREGSEQYF. V usage is TRBV4-2 and J usage is TRBJ2-7, with TRBD2 matching 9 bases. Germline CDR1 LGHNA, CDR2 YNFKEQ. There are 15 residues in the CDR3. V trimming: 0 bases; J trimming: 6 bases; junction bases outside the gene matches: 6.

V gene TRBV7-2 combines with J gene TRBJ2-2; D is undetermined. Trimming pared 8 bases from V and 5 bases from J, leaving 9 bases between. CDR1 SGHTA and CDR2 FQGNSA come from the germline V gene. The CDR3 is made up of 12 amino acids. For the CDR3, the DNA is TGTGCCAGCGCATTGCGGACCGGGGAGCTGTTTTTT. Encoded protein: CASALRTGELFF.

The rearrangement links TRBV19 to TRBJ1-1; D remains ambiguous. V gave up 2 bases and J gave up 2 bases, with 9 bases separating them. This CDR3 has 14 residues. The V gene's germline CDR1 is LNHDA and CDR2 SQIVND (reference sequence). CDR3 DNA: TGTGCCAGTAGTATACCCAGTCCCAACACTGAAGCTTTCTTT. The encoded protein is CASSIPSPNTEAFF.

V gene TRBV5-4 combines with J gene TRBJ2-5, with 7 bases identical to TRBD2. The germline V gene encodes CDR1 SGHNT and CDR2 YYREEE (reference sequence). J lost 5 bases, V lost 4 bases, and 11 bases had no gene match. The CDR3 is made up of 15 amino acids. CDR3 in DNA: TGTGCCAGCAGCCCTCAGATCGGGGGGAGGGAGACCCAGTACTTC. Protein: CASSPQIGGRETQYF.

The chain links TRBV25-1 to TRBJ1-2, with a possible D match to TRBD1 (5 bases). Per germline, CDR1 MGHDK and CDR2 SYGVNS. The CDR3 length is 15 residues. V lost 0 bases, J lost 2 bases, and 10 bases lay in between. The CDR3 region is CASSEYGGSNYGYTF. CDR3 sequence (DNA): TGTGCCAGCAGTGAATACGGGGGTTCCAACTATGGCTACACCTTC.

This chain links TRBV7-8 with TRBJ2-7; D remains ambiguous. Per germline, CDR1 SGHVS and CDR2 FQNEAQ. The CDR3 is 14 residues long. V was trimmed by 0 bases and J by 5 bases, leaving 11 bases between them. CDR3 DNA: TGTGCCAGCAGCTTAGCGTTCCCTACTGACGAGCAGTACTTC. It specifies CASSLAFPTDEQYF.